This T cell receptor beta chain was documented in a study of shared clonotypes between healthy human individuals. Profiled with immunoSEQ multiplex PCR; TCRdb holds only in-frame clones, not every one. The sample lists roughly 700,000 clones, around 72% occurring once. Germline CDR1 and CDR2: SGHRS and YFSETQ. The CDR3 contains 13 residues. The V and J ends lost 5 bases and 5 bases respectively, with 11 bases between them. The sample was memory CD4+ T cells sorted from blood. This sample's subset: CD45RA-negative fraction. The sequence was collected from a woman aged 25 to 39 in good health. The chain couples TRBV5-1 to TRBJ2-1; D uncertain. The CDR3 sequence is CASRGFQNNEQFF. In DNA, the CDR3 is TGCGCCAGCAGGGGATTTCAAAACAATGAGCAGTTCTTC.